Here is one T cell receptor (beta chain) with its context. What it recognizes is unknown. A read error may explain this, as a much larger clone is one base away. Study-level results: In terms of TCR gene usage, tumor memory CD4+ T cells clustered together with blood and lymph node memory CD4+ cells, as well as with lymph node naive CD4+ cells. Greatest tumor Treg TCR overlap was with tumor naive CD4+ cells.

TCRdb redid the calling of the 5' RACE reads with MiXCR, one entry per CDR3 protein. The sample has tens of thousands of distinct CDR3 sequences; roughly 29% are singletons. CDR3 size: 15 residues. Germline V gene lookup returns CDR1 SGHRS and CDR2 YFSETQ. This TCR came from a female donor with breast cancer. Sequencing was carried out using memory CD4+ T cells sorted from a lymph node. The subset here: memory CD4+ T cells, CD4+CD45RO+CD25-. The chain employs TRBV5-1 and TRBJ1-5; 10 positions agree with TRBD1. The CDR3 reads CAGRGTGDVNQPQHF. The CDR3 region has the DNA TGCGCCGGCAGGGGGACAGGGGATGTTAATCAGCCCCAGCATTTT.